These T cell receptor beta chains were read from a single sample in a study of regulatory T cells in long-lasting Graves disease. MiXCR, run by TCRdb on the multiplex PCR reads, gives a single entry per CDR3 protein. The table has under 700,000 distinct CDR3 sequences, about 16% seen once. The sample was also linked to a second study, of T cells in Graves' hyperthyroidism and ophthalmopathy.

This sample comprised peripheral blood mononuclear cells (PBMCs), obtained at new diagnosis, from a patient treated with antithyroid drugs. These receptors were collected from a woman between 40 and 65 years old with Graves disease. The CDR3 runs from the conserved cysteine through the conserved F or W. Fields, in order: clone size, J gene, D gene, V gene, CDR3 protein, CDR3 DNA. The D gene is left open where the match is weak. Clone sizes are given selectively: once, few, many, or a class where the clone is expanded.

clone size: many; J gene: TRBJ1-6; D gene: TRBD1; V gene: TRBV11-2; CDR3 protein: CASRSTGGRPDNSPLHF; CDR3 DNA: TGTGCCAGCAGATCGACAGGGGGGAGACCGGATAATTCACCCCTCCACTTT
clone size: many; J gene: TRBJ1-2; D gene: -; V gene: TRBV2; CDR3 protein: CASSDMVWSSNYGYTF; CDR3 DNA: TGTGCCAGCAGTGACATGGTATGGAGCTCTAACTATGGCTACACCTTC
clone size: many; J gene: TRBJ1-1; D gene: -; V gene: TRBV19; CDR3 protein: CASSTGMNTEAFF; CDR3 DNA: TGTGCCAGCAGCACCGGAATGAACACTGAAGCTTTCTTT
clone size: many; J gene: TRBJ1-2; D gene: -; V gene: TRBV30; CDR3 protein: CAWSVSWSYGYTF; CDR3 DNA: TGTGCCTGGAGTGTGTCGTGGAGCTATGGCTACACCTTC
clone size: many; J gene: TRBJ2-1; D gene: -; V gene: TRBV9; CDR3 protein: CASSVVEWGAGEQFF; CDR3 DNA: TGTGCCAGCAGCGTAGTGGAATGGGGGGCCGGAGAGCAGTTCTTC
clone size: -; J gene: TRBJ1-2; D gene: -; V gene: TRBV5-6; CDR3 protein: CASSFTITSYGYTF; CDR3 DNA: TGTGCCAGCAGTTTTACCATCACCTCCTATGGCTACACCTTC
clone size: many; J gene: TRBJ2-7; D gene: -; V gene: TRBV20-1; CDR3 protein: CSASRGGRGYEQYF; CDR3 DNA: TGCAGTGCTTCAAGGGGGGGGCGCGGCTACGAGCAGTACTTC
clone size: many; J gene: TRBJ2-1; D gene: TRBD2; V gene: TRBV6-2/TRBV6-3; CDR3 protein: CASSPSGLAGNEQFF; CDR3 DNA: TGTGCCAGCAGTCCTTCCGGACTAGCGGGCAATGAGCAGTTCTTC
clone size: -; J gene: TRBJ1-5; D gene: TRBD1; V gene: TRBV7-8; CDR3 protein: CASSLDRVWQPQHF; CDR3 DNA: TGTGCCAGCAGCTTGGACAGGGTCTGGCAGCCCCAGCATTTT
clone size: many; J gene: TRBJ2-7; D gene: TRBD1; V gene: TRBV6-5; CDR3 protein: CASSYTRQGASEQYF; CDR3 DNA: TGTGCCAGCAGTTACACCCGACAGGGGGCGAGTGAGCAGTACTTC
clone size: many; J gene: TRBJ1-5; D gene: TRBD1; V gene: TRBV5-1; CDR3 protein: CASSSTGPNQPQHF; CDR3 DNA: TGCGCCAGCAGCTCGACAGGGCCCAATCAGCCCCAGCATTTT
clone size: few; J gene: TRBJ2-2; D gene: TRBD2; V gene: TRBV20-1; CDR3 protein: CSARESGGADTGELFF; CDR3 DNA: TGCAGTGCTAGAGAGAGCGGGGGGGCAGACACCGGGGAGCTGTTTTTT
clone size: many; J gene: TRBJ1-2; D gene: TRBD1; V gene: TRBV28; CDR3 protein: CASSTEGQGYGYTF; CDR3 DNA: TGTGCCAGCAGTACGGAGGGACAGGGGTATGGCTACACCTTC
clone size: -; J gene: TRBJ1-4; D gene: -; V gene: TRBV5-1; CDR3 protein: CASRQQGGTNEKLFF; CDR3 DNA: TGCGCCAGCCGACAACAGGGAGGAACTAATGAAAAACTGTTTTTT
clone size: few; J gene: TRBJ1-1; D gene: -; V gene: TRBV10-3; CDR3 protein: CASKEGRQNTEAFF; CDR3 DNA: TGTGCCTCCAAGGAGGGCAGGCAGAACACTGAAGCTTTCTTT
clone size: few; J gene: TRBJ2-3; D gene: TRBD1; V gene: TRBV4-1; CDR3 protein: CASSQGTGGADTQYF; CDR3 DNA: TGCGCCAGCAGCCAGGGGACAGGGGGCGCAGATACGCAGTATTTT
clone size: few; J gene: TRBJ1-5; D gene: -; V gene: TRBV7-3; CDR3 protein: CASSLVAGQPQHF; CDR3 DNA: TGTGCCAGCAGCTTAGTCGCGGGCCAGCCCCAGCATTTT
clone size: few; J gene: TRBJ1-2; D gene: TRBD1; V gene: TRBV14; CDR3 protein: CASSQEVGQALYGYTF; CDR3 DNA: TGTGCCAGCAGCCAAGAAGTTGGACAGGCGCTCTATGGCTACACCTTC
clone size: many; J gene: TRBJ1-2; D gene: -; V gene: TRBV12-3/TRBV12-4; CDR3 protein: CASSLVSWGDTNYGYTF; CDR3 DNA: TGTGCCAGCAGTTTAGTCTCCTGGGGGGACACCAACTATGGCTACACCTTC
clone size: -; J gene: TRBJ2-5; D gene: TRBD2; V gene: TRBV2; CDR3 protein: CASKALAGFQETQYF; CDR3 DNA: TGTGCCAGCAAAGCACTAGCGGGGTTTCAGGAGACCCAGTACTTC
clone size: many; J gene: TRBJ1-5; D gene: -; V gene: TRBV27; CDR3 protein: CASRPRWSLRYQPQHF; CDR3 DNA: TGTGCCAGCAGGCCTCGATGGTCCCTACGATATCAGCCCCAGCATTTT
clone size: -; J gene: TRBJ2-4; D gene: -; V gene: TRBV16; CDR3 protein: CASSQSGTKNIQYF; CDR3 DNA: TGTGCCAGCAGCCAATCCGGGACTAAAAACATTCAGTACTTC
clone size: few; J gene: TRBJ2-1; D gene: TRBD2; V gene: TRBV7-9; CDR3 protein: CASSLAPSGGGNEQFF; CDR3 DNA: TGTGCCAGCAGCTTAGCCCCCAGCGGGGGGGGCAATGAGCAGTTCTTC
clone size: many; J gene: TRBJ1-1; D gene: -; V gene: TRBV19; CDR3 protein: CASSIVGGTNTEAFF; CDR3 DNA: TGTGCCAGTAGTATAGTCGGGGGGACGAACACTGAAGCTTTCTTT
clone size: many; J gene: TRBJ1-2; D gene: -; V gene: TRBV18; CDR3 protein: CASSPPLPFGDYGYTF; CDR3 DNA: TGTGCCAGCTCACCGCCCCTCCCGTTCGGGGACTATGGCTACACCTTC
clone size: many; J gene: TRBJ2-7; D gene: -; V gene: TRBV6-9; CDR3 protein: CASSFPLRGFFHEQYF; CDR3 DNA: TGTGCCAGCAGTTTCCCCTTGAGGGGGTTTTTCCACGAGCAGTACTTC
clone size: many; J gene: TRBJ2-1; D gene: -; V gene: TRBV3-1; CDR3 protein: CASSLGRGLNNEQFF; CDR3 DNA: TGTGCCAGCAGCCTAGGGCGGGGTTTGAACAATGAGCAGTTCTTC
clone size: many; J gene: TRBJ2-7; D gene: TRBD1; V gene: TRBV12-3/TRBV12-4; CDR3 protein: CASSDRAGEQYF; CDR3 DNA: TGTGCCAGCTCGGACAGGGCTGGCGAGCAGTACTTC
clone size: -; J gene: TRBJ2-7; D gene: -; V gene: TRBV3-1; CDR3 protein: CASSQIGTGDYEQYF; CDR3 DNA: TGTGCCAGCAGCCAAATCGGGACTGGAGACTACGAGCAGTACTTC
clone size: -; J gene: TRBJ2-5; D gene: -; V gene: TRBV15; CDR3 protein: CATSRIYGQETQYF; CDR3 DNA: TGTGCCACCAGCAGGATATACGGGCAAGAGACCCAGTACTTC
clone size: few; J gene: TRBJ1-2; D gene: -; V gene: TRBV20-1; CDR3 protein: CSARAPGSARGGYTF; CDR3 DNA: TGCAGTGCTAGAGCCCCGGGTTCAGCTAGGGGTGGCTACACCTTC
clone size: many; J gene: TRBJ2-2; D gene: -; V gene: TRBV6-1; CDR3 protein: CASRQNGPGELFF; CDR3 DNA: TGTGCCAGCAGGCAGAACGGGCCCGGGGAGCTGTTTTTT
clone size: few; J gene: TRBJ2-5; D gene: -; V gene: TRBV29-1; CDR3 protein: CSVDRLGDQETQYF; CDR3 DNA: TGCAGCGTTGATCGATTGGGGGACCAAGAGACCCAGTACTTC
clone size: -; J gene: TRBJ1-1; D gene: -; V gene: TRBV5-5; CDR3 protein: CASSLGQKEWDTEAFF; CDR3 DNA: TGTGCCAGCAGCTTGGGACAGAAAGAGTGGGACACTGAAGCTTTCTTT
clone size: few; J gene: TRBJ1-6; D gene: -; V gene: TRBV6-1; CDR3 protein: CASSDRNRLGSPLHF; CDR3 DNA: TGTGCCAGCAGTGACCGGAACAGGTTGGGTTCACCCCTCCACTTT
clone size: -; J gene: TRBJ1-6; D gene: TRBD1; V gene: TRBV18; CDR3 protein: CASSLGTDRANPPLHF; CDR3 DNA: TGTGCCAGCTCACTCGGGACCGACAGGGCTAATCCACCCCTCCACTTT
clone size: many; J gene: TRBJ1-1; D gene: -; V gene: TRBV30; CDR3 protein: CAWRGLGEEAFF; CDR3 DNA: TGTGCCTGGAGGGGGCTGGGGGAGGAAGCTTTCTTT
clone size: -; J gene: TRBJ1-3; D gene: TRBD1; V gene: TRBV5-5; CDR3 protein: CASSKDRGQGNTIYF; CDR3 DNA: TGTGCCAGCAGCAAGGACAGGGGGCAAGGAAACACCATATATTTT
clone size: many; J gene: TRBJ1-4; D gene: TRBD1; V gene: TRBV5-1; CDR3 protein: CASIPGDRGSANEKLFF; CDR3 DNA: TGCGCCAGCATCCCGGGGGACAGGGGTAGTGCTAATGAAAAACTGTTTTTT
clone size: -; J gene: TRBJ2-2; D gene: TRBD2; V gene: TRBV27; CDR3 protein: CASSLAGGPTGELSF; CDR3 DNA: TGTGCCAGCAGTTTAGCGGGGGGGCCCACCGGGGAGCTGTCTTTT
clone size: many; J gene: TRBJ1-2; D gene: -; V gene: TRBV12-3/TRBV12-4; CDR3 protein: CASSLGYGYTF; CDR3 DNA: TGTGCCAGCAGCTTGGGTTATGGCTACACCTTC
clone size: few; J gene: TRBJ1-2; D gene: TRBD1; V gene: TRBV2; CDR3 protein: CASSGQGVYGYTF; CDR3 DNA: TGTGCCAGCAGTGGACAGGGGGTATATGGCTACACCTTC